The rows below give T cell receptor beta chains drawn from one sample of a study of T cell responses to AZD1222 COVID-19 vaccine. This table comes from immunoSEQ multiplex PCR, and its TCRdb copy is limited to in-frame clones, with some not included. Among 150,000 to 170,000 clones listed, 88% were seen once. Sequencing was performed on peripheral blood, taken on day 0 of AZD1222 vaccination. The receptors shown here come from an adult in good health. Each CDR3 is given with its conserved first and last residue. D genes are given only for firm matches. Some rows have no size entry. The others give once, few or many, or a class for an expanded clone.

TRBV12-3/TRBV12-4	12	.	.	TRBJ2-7	CASSFRSYEQYF	TGTGCCAGCAGTTTTAGGTCCTACGAGCAGTACTTC
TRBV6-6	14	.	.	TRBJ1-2	CASSGYRVGYGYTF	TGTGCCAGCAGTGGCTACAGGGTTGGCTATGGCTACACCTTC
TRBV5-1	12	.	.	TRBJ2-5	CASRLGQETQYF	TGCGCCAGTCGACTAGGACAAGAGACCCAGTACTTC
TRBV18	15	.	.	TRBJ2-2	CASSPRTDHTGELFF	TGTGCCAGCTCACCACGGACAGATCACACCGGGGAGCTGTTTTTT
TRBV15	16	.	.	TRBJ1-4	CATSRVLDGPNEKLFF	TGTGCCACCAGCAGAGTCTTGGACGGGCCTAATGAAAAACTGTTTTTT
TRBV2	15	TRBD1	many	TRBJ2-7	CASSGDRGSSYEQYF	TGTGCCAGCAGTGGAGACAGGGGTTCCTCCTACGAGCAGTACTTC
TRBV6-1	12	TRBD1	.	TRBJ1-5	CATTGGDQPQHF	TGTGCCACCACAGGGGGCGACCAGCCCCAGCATTTT
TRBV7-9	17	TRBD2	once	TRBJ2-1	CASSSLAGGYSHNEQFF	TGTGCCAGCAGCTCCCTAGCGGGGGGATATTCCCACAATGAGCAGTTCTTC
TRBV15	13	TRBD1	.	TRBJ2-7	CATSRNRDRDRYF	TGTGCCACCAGCAGAAACCGGGACAGGGATCGGTACTTC
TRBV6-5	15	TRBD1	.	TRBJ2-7	CASSYSTGVGYEQYF	TGTGCCAGCAGTTACTCAACAGGGGTGGGCTACGAGCAGTACTTC
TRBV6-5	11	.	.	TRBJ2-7	CASTIAYEQYF	TGTGCCAGCACCATTGCCTACGAGCAGTACTTC
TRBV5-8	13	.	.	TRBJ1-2	CASNPRVGYGYTF	TGTGCCAGCAATCCCAGGGTGGGTTATGGCTACACCTTC